This TCR beta chain was recorded in a study of T cell repertoires in aging, cancer and after chemotherapy. Overall study: Patients with glioblastoma brain tumors were sampled before and after temozolomide-based therapy.

Study-wide results and caveats: In healthy donors, age-related TCR diversity loss mainly reflected lost richness.

Multiplex touch-down PCR with TRB-A/B primers amplified rearranged V-D-J TRB sequences. One entry per CDR3 protein, called by TCRdb with MiXCR from the multiplex PCR reads. The sample shows 5,000 or so distinct CDR3 sequences, around a quarter of them seen only once. The CDR3 has 15 amino acids. The template was genomic DNA from peripheral blood, not RNA. In this sample, this clonotype turned up a few times. Its target is not known. Sequences were obtained from blood. This chain links TRBV21-1 with TRBJ2-3; the D call of TRBD1 is as the table states it, not checked on the DNA. TRBV21-1 is recorded as a pseudogene. The TCR originated in a human donor with a solid tumor. As DNA, the CDR3 is TGTGCCAGCAGCATAAAGGGTATCGGGGTGTCCCCGCAGTATTTT. It codes for CASSIKGIGVSPQYF.